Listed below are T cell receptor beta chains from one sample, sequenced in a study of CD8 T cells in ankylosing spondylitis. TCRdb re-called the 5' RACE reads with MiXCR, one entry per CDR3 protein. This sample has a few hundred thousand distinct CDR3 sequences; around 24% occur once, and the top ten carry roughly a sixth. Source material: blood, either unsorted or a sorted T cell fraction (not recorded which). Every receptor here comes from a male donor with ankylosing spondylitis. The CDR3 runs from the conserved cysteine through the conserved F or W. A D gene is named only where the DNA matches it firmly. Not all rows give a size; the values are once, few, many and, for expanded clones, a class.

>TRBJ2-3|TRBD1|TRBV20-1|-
CSARTGTGTDTQYF
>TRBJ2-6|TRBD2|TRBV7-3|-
CASSLTGLAGGMDVLTF
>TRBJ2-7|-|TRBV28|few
CASRRSTYEQYF
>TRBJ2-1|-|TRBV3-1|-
CASSQVRSDNEQFF
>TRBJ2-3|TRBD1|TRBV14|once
CASSSRDRVPTDTQYF
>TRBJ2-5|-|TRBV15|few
CATSRDTGHQETQYF
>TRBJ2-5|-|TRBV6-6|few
CASSYSVPGAQYF
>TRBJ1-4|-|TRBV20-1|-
CSASTGRGEKLFF
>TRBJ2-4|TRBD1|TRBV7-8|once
CASSLWDRGVGSKNIQYF
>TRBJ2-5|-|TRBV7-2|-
CASSRGLDETQYF
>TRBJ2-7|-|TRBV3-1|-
CASSQDLVTYEQYF
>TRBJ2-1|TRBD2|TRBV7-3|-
CASSLPGLAGGHEQFF
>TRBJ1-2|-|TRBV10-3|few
CAISGGQGDGYTF
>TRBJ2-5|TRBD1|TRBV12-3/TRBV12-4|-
CASSEGTGVLETQYF
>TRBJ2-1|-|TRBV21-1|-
CASSRNALAGSHNEQFF
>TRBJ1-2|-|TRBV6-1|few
CASSARPGDNYGYTF
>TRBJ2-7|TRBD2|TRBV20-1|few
CSASALSGSHEQYF
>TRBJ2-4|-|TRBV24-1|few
CATSDPSGAKNIQYF
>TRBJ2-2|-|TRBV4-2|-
CASSQEGRRFRELFF
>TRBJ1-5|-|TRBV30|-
CAWTPKPNQPQHF
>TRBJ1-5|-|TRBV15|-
CATSRDPGTSRPQHF
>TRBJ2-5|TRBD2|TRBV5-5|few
CASSPGLAGLQETQYF
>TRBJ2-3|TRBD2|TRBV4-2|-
CASSQPGLRTDTQYF
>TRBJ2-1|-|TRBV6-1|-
CASSRAQGNYNEQFF
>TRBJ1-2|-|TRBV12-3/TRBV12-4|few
CASSLFSDSPMGYTF
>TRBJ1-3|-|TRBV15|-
CATSRDASSGNTIYF
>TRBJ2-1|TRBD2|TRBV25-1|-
CASSAKGLAGTWEQFF
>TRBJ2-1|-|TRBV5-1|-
CASSLTWTHSYNEQFF
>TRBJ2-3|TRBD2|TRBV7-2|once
CASSKLAGVPDTQYF
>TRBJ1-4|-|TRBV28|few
CASSQPTYNEKLFF
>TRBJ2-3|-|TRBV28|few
CASMVAVTDTQYF
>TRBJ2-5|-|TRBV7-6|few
CASSLYRIQETQYF
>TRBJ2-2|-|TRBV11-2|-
CASSLFGGNTGELFF
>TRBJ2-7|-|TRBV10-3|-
CAISEGDSPYF
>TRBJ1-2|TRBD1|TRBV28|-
CASSPPQRQGRYTF
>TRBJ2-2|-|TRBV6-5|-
CASSYSMRGENTGELFF
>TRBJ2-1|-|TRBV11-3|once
CASSSYGGQGGNEQFF
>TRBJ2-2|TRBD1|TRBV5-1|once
CASSPEGQGNTGELFF
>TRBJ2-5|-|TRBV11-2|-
CASSLDSGTAGTREYF
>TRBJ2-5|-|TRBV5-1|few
CASSLASGQGSAETQYF
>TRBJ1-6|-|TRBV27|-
CASSLFGRNNSPLHF
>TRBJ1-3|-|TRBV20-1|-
CSARNWQGQSGNTIYF
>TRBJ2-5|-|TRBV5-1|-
CASTPRKGETQYF
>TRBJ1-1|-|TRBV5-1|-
CASSLRTANTEAFF
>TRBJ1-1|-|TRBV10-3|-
CAISESFRSTEAFF
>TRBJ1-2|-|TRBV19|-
CAASSRVYGYTF
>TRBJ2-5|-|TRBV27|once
CASSLSAGEQETQYF
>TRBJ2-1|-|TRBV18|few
CASSPPRRVNEQFF
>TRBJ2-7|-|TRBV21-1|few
CASSTQYF
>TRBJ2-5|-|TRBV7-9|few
CASSLDSIVQETQYF
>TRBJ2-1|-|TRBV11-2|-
CASSLDPSFYNEQFF